This TCR beta chain was obtained from a study of T cell responses to AZD1222 COVID-19 vaccine. The study, taken as a whole, reports: Clonal diversity was possibly underestimated; the donors were predominantly white British and more often female. Elevations in Spike-specific TCR breadth and depth followed administration of two AZD1222 doses.

Details on this clone: The antigen is unknown.

Method: immunoSEQ multiplex PCR; TCRdb's copy keeps in-frame clones and lacks some. Counted here are under 150,000 clones, about 92% occurring once; the ten biggest clones make up 2.5% to 3.5%. Germline values: CDR1 MNHEY, CDR2 SMNVEV (reference sequence). The V end lost 4 bases, the J end lost 8 bases, and 23 bases lay between the germline ends. The CDR3 has 16 amino acids. The sequences come from peripheral blood, collected on day 0 of AZD1222 vaccination. The chain is built from TRBV27 and TRBJ1-2; D may be TRBD1 (6 bases). The TCR was taken from an adult in good health. CDR3: CASSSNKQGTSSGYTF. The CDR3 region has the DNA TGTGCCAGCAGTTCCAACAAACAGGGCACCTCTTCCGGCTACACCTTC.